Following are 30 T cell receptor beta chains from one sample sequenced in a study of blood T cell repertoires in COVID-19 (dated by TCRdb to 2019 to 2021). Library preparation used the immunoSEQ multiplex PCR assay. The immuneACCESS repertoire file appears here via TCRdb, limited to in-frame rearrangements. These files lack a portion of the clones; in checked studies, under half of the deficit traces to unresolved V genes, and the cause of the others is not known. The sample records some 530,000 clones, roughly 88% of which are singletons. Approximately 3% of the sample rests with the top ten. Input material: peripheral blood. The source is a human donor in a cohort sampled during active COVID-19.

The V and J genes are TRBV4-2 and TRBJ1-5; 8 nucleotides line up with TRBD1. Germline V CDR1 and CDR2: LGHNA, YNFKEQ. The CDR3 totals 14 residues. J lost 5 bases, V lost 4 bases, and 4 bases had no gene match. CDR3 in DNA: TGTGCCAGCAGCCTAAAGGACAGGGATCAGCCCCAGCATTTT. This translates into CASSLKDRDQPQHF.

V gene TRBV29-1 combines with J gene TRBJ2-7; D is possibly TRBD1 (6 bases). The CDR3 sequence is 12 residues long. Per germline, CDR1 SQVTM and CDR2 ANQGSEA. V was pared by 6 bases and J by 5 bases, with 14 bases between. DNA for the CDR3: TGCAGCGTCACCCCACAGGGCGACGAGCAGTACTTC. This sequence encodes CSVTPQGDEQYF.

This chain links TRBV25-1 with TRBJ1-5; TRBD1 aligns across 9 bases. The germline V gene encodes CDR1 MGHDK and CDR2 SYGVNS. This CDR3 has 14 amino acids. The V segment lost 2 bases and the J segment 11 bases; nucleotides outside the gene matches: 7. This CDR3 reads CASSELGQGSTQHF. The CDR3 DNA follows: TGTGCCAGCAGTGAACTAGGACAGGGGAGCACCCAGCATTTT.

The chain carries TRBV15 and TRBJ2-2; possibly TRBD2 for D (5 bases). This CDR3 comprises 14 residues. V was cut by 3 bases and J by 7 bases, with 12 bases left in between. CDR1 and CDR2 (germline): LNHNV, YYDKDF (reference sequence). For the CDR3, the DNA is TGTGCCACCAGCAGCCTCGAGCGGTTCGGGGAGCTGTTTTTT. Translation gives CATSSLERFGELFF.

The chain employs TRBV2 and TRBJ2-2; weak D call: TRBD1 (6 bases). The CDR3 loop spans 14 amino acids. Trimming removed 8 bases from V and 1 base from J, with 11 bases in between. CDR1 is SNHLY, CDR2 FYNNEI, per germline. CDR3 DNA sequence: TGTGCCAGCTACCTGGACAGGAACACCGGGGAGCTGTTTTTT. Translating it yields CASYLDRNTGELFF.

The genes are TRBV28 and TRBJ1-1; TRBD1 matches at 10 bases. Germline V gene lookup returns CDR1 MDHEN and CDR2 SYDVKM. With 2 bases clipped from V and 0 bases from J, the junction kept 21 bases outside the gene matches. This CDR3 contains 22 residues. CDR3 in amino acids: CASSLPIPPPPGQGRLNTEAFF. CDR3 nucleotides: TGTGCCAGCAGTTTACCCATCCCTCCGCCCCCGGGACAGGGGAGGCTGAACACTGAAGCTTTCTTT.

The chain employs TRBV28 and TRBJ1-5, with 7 positions matching TRBD1. V dropped 6 bases and J dropped 7; count of bases not matched to a gene: 12. CDR1 is MDHEN, CDR2 SYDVKM, per germline. The CDR3 length is 15 residues. The CDR3 DNA follows: TGTGCCAGCAGCCCCCCCAATGGCAGGGGGCAGCCCCAGCATTTT. Its protein product is CASSPPNGRGQPQHF.

J is TRBJ2-1 and V is TRBV11-3, with 8 bases fitting TRBD2. The trim removed 6 bases at V and 1 base at J, leaving 11 bases unmatched. This CDR3 has 17 residues. CDR1 is SGHNT, CDR2 YENEEA, per germline. In DNA, the CDR3 is TGTGCCAGCAGTTGGGGGGGAGCGGGAGTGTCCTACAATGAGCAGTTCTTC. Encoded protein: CASSWGGAGVSYNEQFF.

The rearrangement links TRBV4-2 to TRBJ1-2; 7 bases fit TRBD1. The germline CDR1 and CDR2 sequences are LGHNA and YNFKEQ. V lost 6 bases and J lost 4; bases outside the gene matches: 14. The CDR3 covers 16 residues. The CDR3 sequence: CASSQHPGQRAYGYTF. The CDR3 bases are TGTGCCAGCAGTCAACACCCGGGACAGCGCGCCTATGGCTACACCTTC.

The chain employs TRBV29-1 and TRBJ1-3; D unclear. V was clipped by 7 bases and J by 0 bases, with 10 bases between them. There are 13 residues in the CDR3. Germline CDR1 reads SQVTM; CDR2 reads ANQGSEA. The CDR3 protein is CSGRLISGNTIYF. The CDR3 DNA reads as TGCAGCGGAAGACTCATCTCTGGAAACACCATATATTTT.

The gene calls are TRBV9 and TRBJ2-2; D gene uncertain. Germline CDR1 is SGDLS and CDR2 is YYNGEE. V was clipped by 4 bases and J by 6 bases, with 10 bases between them. CDR3 size: 13 residues. The CDR3 sequence: CASSNFVAGELFF. CDR3 in DNA: TGTGCCAGCAGCAACTTCGTGGCCGGGGAGCTGTTTTTT.

V gene TRBV5-6 combines with J gene TRBJ2-5; D is perhaps TRBD2 (6 bases). The CDR3 is made up of 15 amino acids. V was shortened by 4 bases and J by 5 bases, with 18 bases between the two germline ends. Looked up from germline, CDR1 is SGHDT and CDR2 is YYEEEE. This CDR3 reads CASSPPPKEGETQYF. The CDR3 DNA sequence: TGTGCCAGCAGCCCCCCCCCGAAGGAGGGGGAGACCCAGTACTTC.

This rearrangement joins TRBV13 to TRBJ1-2; D is perhaps TRBD1 (5 bases). This CDR3 comprises 17 residues. Per germline, CDR1 PRHDT and CDR2 FYEKMQ (reference sequence). Trimming pared 5 bases from V and 4 bases from J, leaving 23 bases between. The CDR3 DNA sequence: TGTGCCAGCAGCCGGCGGGGGGTCGAGGAAAGAGTCTATGGCTACACCTTC. Translating gives CASSRRGVEERVYGYTF.

This rearrangement joins TRBV18 to TRBJ2-7; a weak D match, TRBD2 (5 bases). The V gene's germline CDR1 is KGHSH and CDR2 LQKENI. The CDR3 sequence is 13 residues long. V was cut by 6 bases and J by 4 bases, with 13 bases left in between. CDR3 sequence: CASSSSPGYEQYF. DNA of the CDR3: TGTGCCAGCTCCTCCTCTCCGGGGTACGAGCAGTACTTC.

The rearrangement joins TRBV3-1 (or the pseudogene TRBV3-2) to TRBJ2-1; 13 positions agree with TRBD2. Germline-derived CDR1 and CDR2 are LGHDT and YNNKEL (reference sequence). V shed 3 bases, J shed 9 bases, and the junction held 5 bases outside the gene matches. CDR3 length: 15 amino acids. CDR3 sequence: CASSQGLAGHPEQFF. The CDR3 DNA reads as TGTGCCAGCAGCCAGGGACTAGCGGGACACCCTGAGCAGTTCTTC.

The V gene is TRBV28, the J gene TRBJ2-1; TRBD2 might be the D (5 bases). The CDR3 is made up of 16 amino acids. V was trimmed by 5 bases and J by 9 bases, leaving 23 bases between them. Germline CDR1 reads MDHEN; CDR2 reads SYDVKM. CDR3 loop: CASSPPSVGVRGEQFF. The CDR3, as DNA: TGTGCCAGCAGTCCCCCCAGTGTCGGTGTTCGGGGTGAGCAGTTCTTC.

The CDR3 DNA sequence: TGTGCCAGCAGGAGTAACTTTGAATCAAGTGAGCAGTTCTTC. Encoded protein: CASRSNFESSEQFF. The chain links TRBV7-3 to TRBJ2-1; D uncertain. The CDR3 runs to 14 residues. The germline V gene encodes CDR1 SGHTA and CDR2 FQGTGA. Trimming removed 6 bases at V and 9 bases at J, with 18 bases between.

This clone came up a few times. The V call is TRBV7-2, the J call TRBJ1-1; D possibly corresponds to TRBD1 (6 bases). In germline, CDR1 is SGHTA, CDR2 FQGNSA. V lost 1 base, J lost 4 bases, and 13 bases lay in between. The CDR3 covers 15 residues. The CDR3 DNA is TGTGCCAGCAGCTTAGGGGTGAGGGGGGGCACTGAAGCTTTCTTT. It specifies CASSLGVRGGTEAFF.

The rearrangement links TRBV19 to TRBJ2-2, with no clear D. Trimming stripped 2 bases from V and 0 bases from J, with 4 bases between. Germline CDR1 LNHDA, CDR2 SQIVND (reference sequence). The CDR3 spans 14 residues. The CDR3 loop reads CASSIHANTGELFF. The DNA for the CDR3 is TGTGCCAGTAGTATACATGCGAACACCGGGGAGCTGTTTTTT.

The rearrangement uses TRBV6-6 and TRBJ2-3; 7 bases are a match to TRBD2. J lost 6 bases, V lost 0 bases, and 6 bases had no gene match. The CDR3 spans 15 residues. Germline V lookup: CDR1 MNHNY, CDR2 SVGAGI (reference sequence). The CDR3 nucleotides are TGTGCCAGCAGTTACTCGGGACTAAATTCGGATACGCAGTATTTT. Amino acid sequence: CASSYSGLNSDTQYF.

The chain recombines TRBV4-2 with TRBJ2-3; the D is unclear. Germline CDR1 is LGHNA and CDR2 is YNFKEQ. Trimming shortened V by 2 bases and J by 5 bases, and 8 bases separated the two germline ends. CDR3 length: 13 residues. CDR3 loop: CASSQTLEDTQYF. CDR3 DNA sequence: TGTGCCAGCAGCCAAACCCTAGAAGATACGCAGTATTTT.

The V gene is TRBV6-5, the J gene TRBJ1-2; 10 bases are shared with TRBD1. CDR1 is MNHEY and CDR2 is SVGAGI in the germline V gene. This CDR3 has 14 residues. V lost 7 bases, J lost 4 bases, and 6 bases stayed unmatched. In DNA form, the CDR3 reads TGTGCCAGCAAGATGACAGGGGGCCCCTATGGCTACACCTTC. Amino acid sequence: CASKMTGGPYGYTF.

This clone was seen just once. The chain combines TRBV4-3 with TRBJ2-1, with 9 bases that match TRBD2. Trimming cost V 0 bases and J 8 bases; bases outside gene matches: 11. Germline V gene sequence: CDR1 LGHNA, CDR2 YSLEER. The CDR3 is made up of 17 amino acids. DNA of the CDR3: TGCGCCAGCAGCCAAGATAGGCTAGCGGGACGAGGCCATGAGCAGTTCTTC. Its protein product is CASSQDRLAGRGHEQFF.

The gene calls are TRBV3-1 (or the pseudogene TRBV3-2) and TRBJ2-7; 9 nucleotides align to TRBD2. CDR1 is LGHDT, CDR2 YNNKEL, per germline (reference sequence). This CDR3 contains 14 residues. J lost 5 bases, V lost 4 bases, and 6 bases had no gene match. DNA of the CDR3: TGTGCCAGCAGCCCGGCGGGAGGGCCCCACGAGCAGTACTTC. The encoded protein is CASSPAGGPHEQYF.

The gene calls are TRBV10-1 and TRBJ1-1; D not resolved. Germline lookup yields CDR1 WNHNN and CDR2 SYGVQD (reference sequence). This CDR3 is 15 amino acids long. V lost 0 bases and J 4 bases, leaving 12 bases between the germline ends. DNA of the CDR3: TGCGCCAGCAGTGAGTCTCCGGGAGTTGGCACTGAAGCTTTCTTT. This gives the protein CASSESPGVGTEAFF.

This clone was counted a single time. V and J are TRBV7-3 and TRBJ2-3, with TRBD2 matching over 10 bases. The CDR3 spans 15 residues. The V gene's germline CDR1 is SGHTA and CDR2 FQGTGA. With 5 bases clipped from V and 4 bases from J, the junction kept 6 bases outside the gene matches. The CDR3 loop reads CASSPSGRASDTQYF. CDR3 nucleotide sequence: TGTGCCAGCAGCCCGAGCGGGAGGGCGTCAGATACGCAGTATTTT.

This clone was detected once. The V and J genes are TRBV11-2 and TRBJ2-7, with D unresolved. This CDR3 comprises 14 residues. Trimming removed 2 bases at V and 5 bases at J, with 13 bases between. CDR1 and CDR2 (germline): SGHAT, FQNNGV. CDR3 amino acids: CASSLSPWADEQYF. CDR3 DNA sequence: TGTGCCAGCAGCTTAAGTCCTTGGGCCGACGAGCAGTACTTC.

The chain couples TRBV12-3 or TRBV12-4 to TRBJ2-1; 9 nucleotides agree with TRBD2. After removal of 6 bases from V and 12 bases from J, the junction contained 6 bases not matched to a gene. The CDR3 has 12 amino acids. This CDR3 reads CASRPPGLAQFF. Here the CDR3 DNA reads TGTGCCAGCAGGCCTCCGGGACTAGCGCAGTTCTTC.

The chain carries TRBV5-1 and TRBJ2-7; TRBD2 is a possible D gene (6 bases). Germline V gene data show CDR1 as SGHRS and CDR2 as YFSETQ. V was trimmed by 5 bases and J by 5 bases, leaving 11 bases between them. The CDR3 runs 12 residues. The DNA of the CDR3 is TGCGCCAGCAGTCTGGGGGGAGACGAGCAGTACTTC. This translates into CASSLGGDEQYF.

This clone occurred once. The chain links TRBV6-2 or TRBV6-3 to TRBJ1-2; D gene uncertain. Germline V CDR1 and CDR2: MNHEY, SVGEGT. V gave up 6 bases and J gave up 1 base, with 12 bases separating them. This CDR3 has 14 residues. CDR3 in DNA: TGTGCCAGCAGCCTGACTGAAGATAACTATGGCTACACCTTC. This encodes CASSLTEDNYGYTF.